The rows below give T cell receptor beta chains drawn from one sample of a study of T cells in Graves' hyperthyroidism and ophthalmopathy. TCRdb analysed the multiplex PCR reads with MiXCR anew, one entry per CDR3 protein. The sample contains 250,000 or so distinct CDR3 sequences, less than 15% of which appear only once. Input material: blood. The receptors were gathered from a middle-aged woman with Graves' hyperthyroidism that later progressed to Graves' ophthalmopathy. CDR3s include the opening cysteine and the closing phenylalanine or tryptophan. The D gene is left open where the match is weak. Where a row states a size, it is once, few, many or the class of an expanded clone; other rows omit it.

D gene | J gene | clone size | V gene | CDR3 protein | CDR3 DNA
- | TRBJ2-5 | many | TRBV9 | CASSVAGVSQETQYF | TGTGCCAGCAGCGTAGCGGGAGTGAGTCAAGAGACCCAGTACTTC
- | TRBJ2-1 | - | TRBV20-1 | CSARDLGGTPYNEQFF | TGCAGTGCTAGAGATCTAGGGGGAACCCCCTACAATGAGCAGTTCTTC
- | TRBJ2-1 | few | TRBV5-1 | CASSLGGTQSYEQFF | TGCGCCAGCAGCTTGGGTGGGACACAATCGTATGAGCAGTTCTTC
- | TRBJ2-3 | many | TRBV12-3/TRBV12-4 | CASSSFRTDTQYF | TGTGCCAGCAGTTCCTTCAGGACAGATACGCAGTATTTT
TRBD1 | TRBJ2-7 | many | TRBV12-3/TRBV12-4 | CASSPRTGETEQYF | TGTGCCAGCAGTCCAAGGACAGGGGAGACCGAGCAGTACTTC
- | TRBJ2-7 | few | TRBV4-1 | CASSQIGFGHEQYF | TGCGCCAGCAGCCAGATTGGGTTCGGGCACGAGCAGTACTTC
- | TRBJ2-7 | few | TRBV20-1 | CSVPGLETYEQYF | TGCAGTGTCCCGGGACTCGAAACCTACGAGCAGTACTTC
- | TRBJ1-1 | many | TRBV29-1 | CSVEFRGKRNTEAFF | TGCAGCGTTGAGTTTCGGGGCAAGAGGAACACTGAAGCTTTCTTT
- | TRBJ2-2 | many | TRBV28 | CASRGGGTDTGELFF | TGTGCCAGCAGAGGAGGGGGAACCGACACCGGGGAGCTGTTTTTT
TRBD1 | TRBJ1-4 | - | TRBV2 | CASSSGTGGAGANEKLFF | TGTGCCAGCAGTTCCGGGACAGGGGGCGCCGGGGCTAATGAAAAACTGTTTTTT
- | TRBJ2-1 | many | TRBV6-1 | CASSPTGTGQFF | TGTGCCAGCAGTCCAACCGGGACCGGGCAGTTCTTC
- | TRBJ2-3 | many | TRBV18 | CASSLKLSPGLGTDTQYF | TGTGCCAGCTCCCTCAAGCTGAGTCCGGGCCTCGGCACAGATACGCAGTATTTT
TRBD1 | TRBJ2-1 | many | TRBV28 | CASNTGGASYNEQFF | TGTGCCAGCAACACAGGGGGCGCTTCCTACAATGAGCAGTTCTTC
TRBD1 | TRBJ2-1 | many | TRBV6-2/TRBV6-3 | CASGRGGQATRGEQFF | TGTGCCAGTGGCAGGGGTGGACAGGCGACCCGGGGTGAGCAGTTCTTC
TRBD1 | TRBJ2-7 | few | TRBV27 | CASSFRRDRGAYEQYF | TGTGCCAGCAGTTTTCGTCGAGACAGGGGTGCCTACGAGCAGTACTTC
- | TRBJ1-3 | few | TRBV20-1 | CSARADRTSGNTIYF | TGCAGTGCTAGAGCAGACAGGACCTCTGGAAACACCATATATTTT
TRBD1 | TRBJ1-1 | many | TRBV10-3 | CAIRRTGDTEAFF | TGTGCCATCAGGCGGACAGGGGACACTGAAGCTTTCTTT
TRBD2 | TRBJ2-1 | many | TRBV4-1 | CASSRGGLADNEQFF | TGCGCCAGCAGCCGAGGGGGACTAGCGGACAATGAGCAGTTCTTC